This T cell receptor (beta chain) was identified during a study of blood T cell repertoires in COVID-19. Across the study: The United States, Italy and Spain were the sources of the acute and convalescent COVID-19 samples.

This CDR3 spans 14 amino acids. V dropped 7 bases and J dropped 4 bases, with 16 bases sitting between them. Germline assignment: CDR1 SGHTA and CDR2 FQGNSA. Method: immunoSEQ multiplex PCR; TCRdb's copy keeps in-frame clones and lacks some. The table records fewer than 350,000 clones, roughly 90% of them present only once. The TCR comes from a man in his sixties who had recovered from COVID-19. The sample taken for sequencing was PBMCs or T cells enriched from blood (not recorded which). The rearrangement uses TRBV7-2 and TRBJ1-2, with a weak D call TRBD1 (5 bases). The CDR3 DNA follows: TGTGCCAGCATCCGATCAGGGTCCGCCTATGGCTACACCTTC. It specifies CASIRSGSAYGYTF.